This T cell receptor (beta chain) was sequenced for a study of blood T cell repertoires in COVID-19. Study-wide background: The cDNA or gDNA used as material had been derived from T cells, B-cell-depleted T cells, or PBMCs.

In the authors' workflow: Estimation of nucleated cell counts relied on the amplification of reference gene primers. TCRdb keeps only in-frame clones here, not all; method: immunoSEQ multiplex PCR. V and J calls and clone size are as listed in that table; D and trimming were resolved from the DNA. There are approximately 500,000 clones in the sample; about 88% occur only once, and around 7.8% lies in the top ten. The CDR3 covers 13 residues. The germline V gene has CDR1 SGHRS and CDR2 YFSETQ. Trimming removed 2 bases from V and 3 bases from J, with 9 bases in between. Seattle-derived patients entered the study during active infection and were followed longitudinally.

The material sequenced was peripheral blood. The gene calls are TRBV5-1 and TRBJ2-7, with unresolved D. The sequence was obtained from a woman in her fifties or sixties with COVID-19, enrolled during active disease. DNA of the CDR3: TGCGCCAGCAGCTTCCTCGTAGACTACGAGCAGTACTTC. Translated, it gives CASSFLVDYEQYF. Variable domain in full (rest from reference TRBV5-1 and TRBJ2-7): KAGVTQTPRYLIKTRGQQVTLSCSPISGHRSVSWYQQTPGQGLQFLFEYFSETQRNKGNFPGRFSGRQFSNSRSEMNVSTLELGDSALYLCASSFLVDYEQYFGPGTRLTVT.